The next 5 T cell receptor beta chains were all read from a single sample in a study of cytomegalovirus exposure and HLA in healthy donors. Both 60 Vbeta primers and 13 Jbeta primers went into the PCR. Here immunoSEQ multiplex PCR was the method, and the copy in TCRdb shows in-frame clones only, minus some. The table lists some 150,000 clones, around 68% of them singletons. The specimen sequenced was PBMCs. These receptors were taken from a man between 35 and 55 years old in good health and CMV-seronegative.

This sequence joins TRBV6-1 and TRBJ2-5, with 9 bases aligning to TRBD1. The CDR3 extends over 13 amino acids. Per the germline V gene, CDR1 is MNHNS and CDR2 is SASEGT. V was pared by 4 bases and J by 5 bases, with 2 bases of the junction left unmatched. The CDR3, as DNA: TGTGCCAGCAGTGGACAGGGGGGCGAGACCCAGTACTTC. It translates to CASSGQGGETQYF.

The chain has TRBV5-8 and TRBJ2-3; 9 nucleotides match TRBD1. The CDR3 spans 15 residues. Germline V gene lookup returns CDR1 SGHTS and CDR2 YDEGEE. The J segment lost 3 bases and the V segment lost 4 bases, leaving 6 bases of the junction unmatched. The CDR3 is CASSPRDRATDTQYF. The DNA for the CDR3 is TGTGCCAGCAGCCCCCGGGACAGGGCTACAGATACGCAGTATTTT.

The chain couples TRBV5-1 to TRBJ2-5; D is undetermined. CDR1 and CDR2 (germline): SGHRS, YFSETQ. V shed 0 bases and J shed 11 bases, with 23 bases lying between them. The CDR3 consists of 16 residues. As DNA, the CDR3 is TGCGCCAGCAGCTTGGCGGCGGCGCAGATAAACGAGGAGCAGTACTTC. It encodes CASSLAAAQINEEQYF.

There are a few counts of this clone. This rearrangement joins TRBV7-8 to TRBJ2-5; 8 bases agree with TRBD1. The DNA end is more similar to TRBJ2-7, so the J call may be wrong. The CDR3 is 14 amino acids. Germline CDR1 is SGHVS and CDR2 is FQNEAQ. The CDR3 loop reads CASSLGTGSHEQYF. For the CDR3, the DNA is TGTGCCAGCAGCTTAGGGACAGGGTCCCACGAGCAGTACTTC.

The V call is TRBV7-2, the J call TRBJ1-6; D possibly corresponds to TRBD1 (6 bases). The germline gives CDR1 SGHTA, CDR2 FQGNSA. CDR3 length: 14 amino acids. The germline V and J ends were trimmed by 5 bases and 5 bases, with 10 bases remaining between them. The CDR3 DNA follows: TGTGCCAGCAGCCACAGGGTAGATAATTCACCCCTCCACTTT. Translated: CASSHRVDNSPLHF.